Following are 10 T cell receptor beta chains from one sample sequenced in a study of radiation and T cells in renal cell carcinoma. Sequenced by immunoSEQ multiplex PCR; TCRdb stores in-frame clones only, minus some. The sample has around 77,000 clones; over 80% are singletons. Time point: blood 4 weeks post-SBRT, at nephrectomy. As to treatment: 15 Gy SBRT to primary tumor, nephrectomy 4 weeks later. Sequencing was performed on blood, taken from a patient whose treatment included radiotherapy and nephrectomy. All receptors derive from an older woman with renal cell carcinoma.

V and J are TRBV28 and TRBJ1-3, with D unresolved. This CDR3 is 15 amino acids long. Trimming stripped 6 bases from V and 4 bases from J, with 16 bases between. Germline CDR1 is MDHEN and CDR2 is SYDVKM. The CDR3 nucleotides read TGTGCCAGCAGCCCCTTCGAGGGAATGGGAAACACCATATATTTT. Residues: CASSPFEGMGNTIYF.

This chain links TRBV11-2 with TRBJ2-2; D uncertain. Trimming left V 1 base short and J 0 bases short, with 0 bases between. Germline-derived CDR1 and CDR2 are SGHAT and FQNNGV. The CDR3 extends over 13 amino acids. The CDR3, as DNA: TGTGCCAGCAGCTTAGCGAACACCGGGGAGCTGTTTTTT. Encoded protein: CASSLANTGELFF. Based on the CDR3 plus reference TRBV11-2 and TRBJ2-2, the full variable domain is EAGVAQSPRYKIIEKRQSVAFWCNPISGHATLYWYQQILGQGPKLLIQFQNNGVVDDSQLPKDRFSAERLKGVDSTLKIQPAKLEDSAVYLCASSLANTGELFFGEGSRLTVL.

The chain recombines TRBV6-1 with TRBJ1-2; D perhaps matches TRBD1 (6 bases). The CDR3 extends over 15 amino acids. Germline loops: CDR1 MNHNS, CDR2 SASEGT. The ends were cut back, 3 bases at V and 5 bases at J, with 16 bases in the middle. CDR3 DNA sequence: TGTGCCAGCAGTGATAACGACAGGCGCCTTTATGGCTACACCTTC. Protein sequence: CASSDNDRRLYGYTF.

This chain links TRBV5-1 with TRBJ2-3; 15 bases map to TRBD2. J gave up 5 bases and V 4 bases, and 2 bases lay outside the gene matches. This CDR3 spans 15 amino acids. Germline CDR1 reads SGHRS; CDR2 reads YFSETQ. DNA for the CDR3: TGCGCCAGCAGCACGGGACTAGCGGGAGGAGATACGCAGTATTTT. Protein sequence: CASSTGLAGGDTQYF.

The chain carries TRBV15 and TRBJ2-1, with TRBD2 as a possible D gene (6 bases). V lost 8 bases and J lost 4, with 18 bases in between. This CDR3 contains 15 residues. The germline V gene encodes CDR1 LNHNV and CDR2 YYDKDF (reference sequence). The DNA of the CDR3 is TGTGCCACCGATTCCGGGGTAGCGGCTTACAATGAGCAGTTCTTC. Amino acid sequence: CATDSGVAAYNEQFF.

J is TRBJ1-1 and V is TRBV19; D unresolved. This CDR3 comprises 15 residues. Germline CDR1 reads LNHDA; CDR2 reads SQIVND (reference sequence). Trimming removed 7 bases from V and 0 bases from J, with 15 bases in between. The CDR3 nucleotides are TGTGCCAGTACCGACCGGAGGTACATGAACACTGAAGCTTTCTTT. This translates into CASTDRRYMNTEAFF.

The chain uses TRBV11-2 and TRBJ1-1, with TRBD1 as a possible D gene (6 bases). V was shortened by 3 bases and J by 6 bases, with 17 bases between the two germline ends. The CDR3 consists of 15 residues. The germline V gene has CDR1 SGHAT and CDR2 FQNNGV. CDR3 sequence (DNA): TGTGCCAGCAGCTTGACTCCGGGACACAACGCTGAAGCTTTCTTT. Its translation is CASSLTPGHNAEAFF.

The chain is built from TRBV11-3 and TRBJ2-7; D call uncertain. CDR1 is SGHNT and CDR2 is YENEEA in the germline V gene. The CDR3 spans 15 residues. V lost 1 base, J lost 2 bases, and 12 bases lay in between. The CDR3 spells CASSLGPETPYEQYF. Written as DNA, the CDR3 is TGTGCCAGCAGCTTAGGCCCGGAGACACCCTACGAGCAGTACTTC.

DNA for the CDR3: TGTGCCAGCAGTTACGACGGATGGGGCAATCAGCCCCAGCATTTT. As protein: CASSYDGWGNQPQHF. The chain uses TRBV6-5 and TRBJ1-5, with D unresolved. Germline assignment: CDR1 MNHEY and CDR2 SVGAGI. Trimming left V 2 bases short and J 2 bases short, with 10 bases between. This CDR3 is 15 amino acids long.

The rearrangement uses TRBV4-1 and TRBJ2-3; D is ambiguous. The V and J ends lost 0 bases and 0 bases respectively, with 16 bases between them. The CDR3 has 18 residues. Germline lookup yields CDR1 MGHRA and CDR2 YSYEKL. In DNA form, the CDR3 reads TGCGCCAGCAGCCAAGATTTTCAGTCGTTCCCTAGCACAGATACGCAGTATTTT. It codes for CASSQDFQSFPSTDTQYF.